This T cell receptor (beta chain) emerged from a study of T cell changes during pregnancy in multiple sclerosis. Clones were sequenced by immunoSEQ multiplex PCR, and TCRdb holds only the in-frame ones, with some missing. Seen here are 12,000 to 15,000 clones, just over 90% observed once, and the top ten hold approximately 2.6%. V was pared by 5 bases and J by 11 bases, with 13 bases of the junction left unmatched. The V gene's germline CDR1 is SGHTA and CDR2 FQGTGA. The CDR3 consists of 15 residues. The sequencing here drew on peripheral blood, taken in the second trimester of pregnancy. The sequence came from a female donor in good health, enrolled as a control in a pregnancy study. V gene TRBV7-3 combines with J gene TRBJ1-1; 11 nucleotides line up with TRBD1. The CDR3 nucleotides read TGTGCCAGCAGCCCAGAACCGGGACAGGGGGTAGGCGCTTTCTTT. As protein: CASSPEPGQGVGAFF. Looking up the rest from reference TRBV7-3 and TRBJ1-1 gives the full variable domain: GAGVSQTPSNKVTEKGKYVELRCDPISGHTALYWYRQSLGQGPEFLIYFQGTGAADDSGLPNDRFFAVRPEGSVSTLKIQRTERGDSAVYLCASSPEPGQGVGAFFGQGTRLTVV.